One and the same sample provided the 14 T cell receptor beta chains below, sequenced in a study. One entry per CDR3 protein results from TCRdb running MiXCR on the 5' RACE reads. The table has over 50,000 distinct CDR3 sequences, around 25% seen once. The sequenced sample consisted of tumor-infiltrating naive CD4+ T cells sorted from the breast tumor. Subset in this sample: naive CD4+ T cells, CD4+CD45RA+CD25-. The receptor source for this set is a female donor with breast cancer.

This clonotype has more than one count but fewer than ten. This chain connects TRBV7-2 to TRBJ1-2; 9 bases are a match to TRBD1. The CDR3 is 14 amino acids. J gave up 8 bases and V 5 bases, and 9 bases lay outside the gene matches. Looked up from germline, CDR1 is SGHTA and CDR2 is FQGNSA. CDR3 bases: TGTGCCAGCAGCCGGACAGGGGACGGGAGGGGCTACACCTTC. Amino acid sequence: CASSRTGDGRGYTF.

This clonotype was counted between two and nine times. The chain is built from TRBV11-2 and TRBJ1-5, with a tentative D call TRBD1 (6 bases). The V end was cut by 5 bases, the J end by 4 bases, with 9 bases between. The CDR3 contains 13 residues. Germline V gene sequence: CDR1 SGHAT, CDR2 FQNNGV. This CDR3 reads CASSKDRNQPQHF. DNA for the CDR3: TGTGCCAGCAGCAAGGACAGAAATCAGCCCCAGCATTTT. The whole variable domain, filled in from reference TRBV11-2 and TRBJ1-5, reads EAGVAQSPRYKIIEKRQSVAFWCNPISGHATLYWYQQILGQGPKLLIQFQNNGVVDDSQLPKDRFSAERLKGVDSTLKIQPAKLEDSAVYLCASSKDRNQPQHFGDGTRLSIL.

This clonotype has more than one count but fewer than ten. The chain links TRBV5-1 to TRBJ1-3; weak D call: TRBD1 (6 bases). V was pared by 0 bases and J by 2 bases, with 6 bases between. Germline V gene lookup returns CDR1 SGHRS and CDR2 YFSETQ. The CDR3 is 14 residues long. CDR3 nucleotide sequence: TGCGCCAGCAGCTTGGCAGGGGCTGGAAACACCATATATTTT. Its protein is CASSLAGAGNTIYF.

V usage is TRBV5-1 and J usage is TRBJ2-7; no clear D. V was trimmed by 0 bases and J by 6 bases, leaving 10 bases between them. The germline V gene has CDR1 SGHRS and CDR2 YFSETQ. The CDR3 sequence is 13 residues long. The CDR3 region is CASSLAAAAEQYF. CDR3 sequence (DNA): TGCGCCAGCAGCTTGGCCGCCGCGGCCGAGCAGTACTTC.

This chain joins TRBV5-1 and TRBJ2-1; no clear D gene. This CDR3 has 15 amino acids. Trimming removed 0 bases from V and 1 base from J, with 8 bases in between. Looked up from germline, CDR1 is SGHRS and CDR2 is YFSETQ. CDR3 nucleotides: TGCGCCAGCAGCTTGGGATCTGGGTCCTACAATGAGCAGTTCTTC. It encodes CASSLGSGSYNEQFF.

The chain combines TRBV19 with TRBJ2-5; 8 bases match TRBD1. CDR1 LNHDA and CDR2 SQIVND come from the germline V gene (reference sequence). J gave up 6 bases and V 5 bases, and 11 bases lay outside the gene matches. The CDR3 covers 15 residues. In DNA, the CDR3 is TGTGCCAGTAGTGTTGGGACAGGCGGACCGAAGACCCAGTACTTC. Translated: CASSVGTGGPKTQYF.

CDR3 DNA sequence: TGCAGTGCCCGACAGGGAGGGGTTAATGAAAAACTGTTTTTT. Protein product: CSARQGGVNEKLFF. The chain has TRBV20-1 and TRBJ1-4; 7 bases map to TRBD1. This CDR3 contains 14 residues. The germline gives CDR1 DFQATT, CDR2 SNEGSKA (reference sequence). V dropped 6 bases and J dropped 4; count of bases not matched to a gene: 8.

The sample holds many counts of this clonotype. The chain joins TRBV2 to TRBJ2-7; the D is unclear. V lost 6 bases to trimming and J lost 2 bases, with 11 bases between them. Germline assignment: CDR1 SNHLY and CDR2 FYNNEI. The CDR3 consists of 13 residues. CDR3 coding DNA: TGTGCCAGCAGGGACGCAGGAACCTACGAGCAGTACTTC. This translates into CASRDAGTYEQYF.

Remarks on this clonotype: Germline is not matched at one junction end, which may reflect a read error. The V and J genes are TRBV3-1 and TRBJ2-1; D is possibly TRBD1 (6 bases). The CDR3 spans 16 residues. Looked up from germline, CDR1 is LGHDT and CDR2 is YNNKEL (reference sequence). The CDR3 sequence: CASSPRSRTTGHEQFF. The CDR3 DNA sequence: TGCGCCAGCAGCCCACGGTCGAGGACCACGGGACACGAGCAGTTCTTC.

The chain joins TRBV5-1 to TRBJ1-1; D gene uncertain. The germline V and J ends were trimmed by 4 bases and 1 base, with 8 bases remaining between them. The germline V gene has CDR1 SGHRS and CDR2 YFSETQ. The CDR3 extends over 13 amino acids. The CDR3 loop is CASSPDGNTEAFF. The CDR3 DNA sequence: TGCGCCAGCAGCCCGGACGGGAACACTGAAGCTTTCTTT.

This clonotype occurred a few times. The CDR3 nucleotides read TGTGCCACAGCACCCAGCGGCAGATTGAACACTGAAGCTTTCTTT. Protein sequence: CATAPSGRLNTEAFF. The rearrangement joins TRBV28 to TRBJ1-1; D gene ambiguous. V lost 10 bases and J lost 0, with 18 bases in between. The CDR3 covers 15 residues. Germline V gene data show CDR1 as MDHEN and CDR2 as SYDVKM.

A few counts support this clonotype. Possible read error: a much larger clone is one base away. The rearrangement uses TRBV5-1 and TRBJ2-7; D remains unclear. The CDR3 is made up of 13 amino acids. The V gene lost 5 bases and the J gene lost 2 bases, with 11 bases spanning the gap. The V gene's germline CDR1 is SGHRS and CDR2 YFSETQ. CDR3 residues: CASRGLEAYEQYF. CDR3 DNA sequence: TGCGCCAGCAGGGGCCTAGAGGCCTACGAGCAGTACTTC. Variable domain in full (rest from reference TRBV5-1 and TRBJ2-7): KAGVTQTPRYLIKTRGQQVTLSCSPISGHRSVSWYQQTPGQGLQFLFEYFSETQRNKGNFPGRFSGRQFSNSRSEMNVSTLELGDSALYLCASRGLEAYEQYFGPGTRLTVT.

This clonotype was picked up many times. The rearrangement joins TRBV6-5 to TRBJ1-1; 7 nucleotides align to TRBD1. CDR3 length equals 11 residues. Germline CDR1 reads MNHEY; CDR2 reads SVGAGI. V trimming: 5 bases; J trimming: 10 bases; junction bases outside the gene matches: 4. As DNA, the CDR3 is TGTGCCAGCAGTAAGGGGGCGGGAGCTTTCTTT. Translation: CASSKGAGAFF.

The gene calls are TRBV19 and TRBJ2-3; no definite D call. The ends were cut back, 6 bases at V and 2 bases at J, with 12 bases in the middle. The CDR3 spans 14 residues. Germline-derived CDR1 and CDR2 are LNHDA and SQIVND (reference sequence). The CDR3 spells CASSPIWTTDTQYF. The CDR3 DNA is TGTGCCAGTAGCCCAATATGGACCACAGATACGCAGTATTTT.